This T cell receptor beta chain was recovered during a study of T-cell memory formation after mild COVID-19 (dated by TCRdb to the early 2020s). Context from the whole study: TCR sequence clusters from the two donors were largely donor specific. Longitudinal TCRalpha and TCRbeta repertoire sequencing tracked T-cell clones expanding and contracting after mild COVID-19 in a couple of donors. Two young, previously healthy adult volunteers made up the cohort, one male and one female.

On this clonotype: This clone's antigen is unknown. Base qualities are not at hand, and no much larger clone is one base apart.

Ficoll-Paque density gradient centrifugation was used to isolate PBMCs. Overall study outcomes, separate from this receptor: The study covered only a couple of mild cases, and larger cohorts including severe cases with pre-infection samples were considered necessary. Clones contracting from day 15 to 85 had balanced CD4/CD8 phenotypes, while a second wave expanding from day 15 to 37 was biased towards CD4+. Some responding clones were detected in pre-infection memory, suggesting pre-existing cross-reactive memory T cells joined the SARS-CoV-2 response. SARS-CoV-2 specificity was not confirmed for the second-wave clones peaking on day 37. Contracting CD4+ clones appeared mostly in the CM and EM memory subsets, whereas CD8+ clones were enriched in EMRA.

Data came from an Illumina NovaSeq 6000. TCRalpha and TCRbeta cDNA libraries were constructed by 5'RACE with constant-segment primers, with sample barcodes and unique molecular identifiers being introduced. Trizol reagent was used to extract RNA from every sample. Libraries were amplified in two PCR steps, with a second sample barcode and Illumina TruSeq adapters added in the second step. The libraries were sequenced on an Illumina NovaSeq using 2 x 150 bp paired-end reads. For the original study's pipeline: Demultiplexing of reads and collapsing into UMI-guided consensus sequences were performed with migec v1.2.7. With mixcr v2.1.11, UMI consensuses were aligned to TRA and TRB V and J templates and assembled into clonotypes. A clonotype was counted as expanded or contracted only if both edgeR and NoisET called the change significant, with noise models trained on biological replicates. For edgeR calls, the thresholds were a false discovery rate-adjusted p below 0.01 and a log2 fold-change of 1. As an exploratory analysis of dynamics, max-normalized trajectories of the 1000 most abundant clonotypes were examined by PCA with hierarchical clustering. The CD4 or CD8 phenotype of responding clones was assigned using the separately sequenced CD4+ and CD8+ repertoires. TCRdb itself trimmed the public reads at Q25 with fastp, ran MiXCR and retained productive beta chains. A single entry per CDR3 protein holds the most common genes and DNA from its merged rows. The authors' filters were not applied to this entry. The sample table records under 600,000 distinct CDR3 sequences; 20% to 25% of these occur just once. Jointly, the top ten make up 7% to 9% of the sample.

Trimming takes 3 bases off V and 3 bases off J; junction bases not matched to a gene: 4. The germline V gene provides CDR1 MGHRA and CDR2 YSYEKL. The CDR3 covers 16 residues, taking in both the cysteine and the phenylalanine. Left in the record is the CDR3 DNA by itself, 48 bases read in frame from the first base. The specimen sequenced was PBMCs or a T cell subset sorted from them (not recorded which). The TCR sequence derives from an adult woman who had mild COVID-19 (a few samples of this study predate the infection). The sample titles of this study are shuffled in the database, so cell type and time point are left out; the donor was told from shared clones. The rearrangement joined TRBV4-1 to TRBJ2-2, with 10 middle bases fitting TRBD2. The CDR3 is CASSQVAGGHTGELFF. The bases are TGCGCCAGCAGCCAGGTAGCGGGGGGACACACCGGGGAGCTGTTTTTT.